The present T cell receptor (beta chain) was sequenced within a study of identical twins' blood T cells. General study points: Twins reportedly had markedly more similar V usage than unrelated donors, even among out-of-frame TCRbeta clonotypes.

CDR3 length equals 16 residues. V gave up 4 bases and J gave up 0 bases, with 18 bases separating them. Germline V gene data show CDR1 as SQVTM and CDR2 as ANQGSEA. Reared together, all three twin pairs probably met the same infectious agents and vaccines. This clonotype occurred many times. What it binds is not known. Libraries were made from RNA as TCR cDNA, using a modified protocol. Original methodology: Clonotypes per individual ranged from about 85,000 to nearly 500,000. TCRdb independently ran MiXCR on the 5' RACE reads; one entry per CDR3 protein. What appears here as the V and J calls and clone size reflects TCRdb's work, not the paper's. This sample has fewer than 450,000 distinct CDR3 sequences; under 30% occur once, and the top ten carry 5.5% to 7%.

The TCR originated in a woman aged 18-49 years in good health. Sequencing was carried out using PBMCs. The genes are TRBV29-1 and TRBJ1-2; maybe TRBD1 (5 bases). The CDR3 DNA is TGCAGCGTTGTGAATGATTGGGGGACCTCTAACTATGGCTACACCTTC. It codes for CSVVNDWGTSNYGYTF.